The source of this T cell receptor (beta chain) is a study of blood T cell repertoires in COVID-19. Method: immunoSEQ multiplex PCR; TCRdb's copy keeps in-frame clones and lacks some. This table holds tens of thousands of clones, around 90% found once. This CDR3 has 14 amino acids. V shed 5 bases, J shed 9 bases, and the junction held 10 bases outside the gene matches. Per the germline V gene, CDR1 is PRHDT and CDR2 is FYEKMQ (reference sequence). This sequence was found in a human donor in a cohort sampled during active COVID-19. Input material: peripheral blood. The gene calls are TRBV13 and TRBJ1-3; 7 nucleotides align to TRBD1. CDR3 DNA sequence: TGTGCCAGCAGCATACAGGGGACACCGGGCACCATATATTTT. Translated, it gives CASSIQGTPGTIYF.